This passage covers 23 T cell receptor beta chains from one sample sequenced in a study of vaccination effects on CD4 cells after COVID-19. Cultured cells yielded isolated CD4+ T cells after around 10 days. Antigens for these TCRs are unknown. Produced via immunoSEQ multiplex PCR; TCRdb's table is partial and in-frame only. The sample has roughly 31,000 clones, 70% seen once. The sample consisted of CD4+ T cells from PBMCs cultured without peptide, taken before COVID-19 vaccination. These receptors were taken from a human donor who received a COVID-19 vaccine.

The chain employs TRBV7-6 and TRBJ2-5; D unclear. Trimming took 6 bases from V and 3 from J, leaving 20 bases between them. This CDR3 has 16 amino acids. Looked up from germline, CDR1 is SGHVS and CDR2 is FNYEAQ. The CDR3 DNA is TGTGCCAGCAGGAATACGGGCAAAAGCATTGAAGAGACCCAGTACTTC. It is translated as CASRNTGKSIEETQYF.

The DNA of the CDR3 is TGCGCCAGCAGCTTCCTCCTGGGGCAGAACACTGAAGCTTTCTTT. Translated, it gives CASSFLLGQNTEAFF. V usage is TRBV5-1 and J usage is TRBJ1-1; a possible D gene is TRBD1 (5 bases). The CDR3 loop spans 15 amino acids. Germline lookup yields CDR1 SGHRS and CDR2 YFSETQ. The V and J ends lost 2 bases and 1 base respectively, with 12 bases between them.

In its sample, this clone ranks as medium-sized (0.01 to 0.1%). The chain uses TRBV11-2 and TRBJ1-5; D call uncertain. The germline CDR1 and CDR2 sequences are SGHAT and FQNNGV. The V and J ends lost 1 base and 0 bases respectively, with 7 bases between them. The CDR3 runs 15 residues. In DNA form, the CDR3 reads TGTGCCAGCAGCTTAGGCCAGTATAGCAATCAGCCCCAGCATTTT. Its translation is CASSLGQYSNQPQHF.

This chain links TRBV18 with TRBJ1-2, with D unclear. This CDR3 has 13 amino acids. Germline CDR1 reads KGHSH; CDR2 reads LQKENI. Trimming cost V 8 bases and J 4 bases, with 14 bases left between them. Here the CDR3 DNA reads TGTGCCAGCGGCCCGGACGGACGCTATGGCTACACCTTC. Residues: CASGPDGRYGYTF.

This chain uses TRBV9 with TRBJ1-1, with D perhaps matching TRBD1 (5 bases). Germline values: CDR1 SGDLS, CDR2 YYNGEE. This CDR3 is built from 14 residues. V was trimmed by 0 bases and J by 10 bases, leaving 16 bases between them. The CDR3 coding sequence is TGTGCCAGCAGCGTAGACCTTCTGGCTGGGGGAGCTTTCTTT. Translated, it gives CASSVDLLAGGAFF. Complete variable domain (other parts from reference TRBV9 and TRBJ1-1): DSGVTQTPKHLITATGQRVTLRCSPRSGDLSVYWYQQSLDQGLQFLIQYYNGEERAKGNILERFSAQQFPDLHSELNLSSLELGDSALYFCASSVDLLAGGAFFGQGTRLTVV.

This chain uses TRBV5-5 with TRBJ2-2, with 8 bases aligning to TRBD1. Germline V CDR1 and CDR2: SGHKS, YYEKEE (reference sequence). This CDR3 contains 15 residues. With V trimmed by 2 bases and J by 7 bases, 7 bases remained unmatched. CDR3 sequence reads: CASSLGTGHIGELFF. The CDR3 nucleotides are TGTGCCAGCAGCTTAGGGACAGGTCACATCGGGGAGCTGTTTTTT.

The chain has TRBV5-1 and TRBJ1-3; D unclear. V lost 6 bases to trimming and J lost 2 bases, with 15 bases between them. CDR3 size: 15 residues. Looked up from germline, CDR1 is SGHRS and CDR2 is YFSETQ. The CDR3 loop is CASTPHDGTGNTIYF. The CDR3 nucleotides are TGCGCCAGCACCCCCCACGACGGGACTGGAAACACCATATATTTT. Using reference TRBV5-1 and TRBJ1-3 for the parts outside the CDR3, the full variable domain is KAGVTQTPRYLIKTRGQQVTLSCSPISGHRSVSWYQQTPGQGLQFLFEYFSETQRNKGNFPGRFSGRQFSNSRSEMNVSTLELGDSALYLCASTPHDGTGNTIYFGEGSWLTVV.

The chain combines TRBV4-1 with TRBJ2-5; D gene uncertain. Per the germline V gene, CDR1 is MGHRA and CDR2 is YSYEKL. The CDR3 has 15 amino acids. V lost 0 bases, J lost 2 bases, and 10 bases lay in between. CDR3 sequence reads: CASSQDPAYQETQYF. The CDR3 nucleotides read TGCGCCAGCAGCCAAGATCCGGCCTATCAAGAGACCCAGTACTTC.

The chain carries TRBV12-3 or TRBV12-4 and TRBJ1-1; 8 bases are shared with TRBD1. Trimming cost V 7 bases and J 3 bases; bases outside gene matches: 4. This CDR3 comprises 13 residues. CDR3 loop: CASTLDRDTEAFF. The DNA of the CDR3 is TGTGCCAGCACCCTGGACAGGGACACTGAAGCTTTCTTT.

This clone showed up just a few times. The chain combines TRBV10-3 with TRBJ1-2; 7 bases match TRBD1. CDR3 size: 13 residues. Looked up from germline, CDR1 is ENHRY and CDR2 is SYGVKD. J was trimmed by 6 bases and V by 10 bases; bases with no gene match: 11. CDR3 DNA sequence: TGTGCCACAACCTCGGACAGGTCCCATGGCTACACCTTC. This gives the protein CATTSDRSHGYTF.

The chain couples TRBV5-1 to TRBJ2-5; 8 bases agree with TRBD2. The germline V gene has CDR1 SGHRS and CDR2 YFSETQ. V lost 4 bases to trimming and J lost 2 bases; unmatched junction nucleotides: 13. The CDR3 covers 17 residues. The CDR3 loop is CASSPGARGALQETQYF. CDR3 DNA sequence: TGCGCCAGCAGCCCCGGGGCGCGGGGGGCTCTACAAGAGACCCAGTACTTC.

This clone was counted a single time. J is TRBJ1-4 and V is TRBV6-4; unclear D gene. The CDR3 extends over 14 amino acids. With 4 bases removed from V and 0 bases from J, the gap between germline ends came to 6 bases. Germline CDR1 reads MRHNA; CDR2 reads SNTAGT. CDR3 nucleotides: TGTGCCAGCAGTGCGGACTCAACTAATGAAAAACTGTTTTTT. The encoded protein is CASSADSTNEKLFF.

This clone was detected a few times. This rearrangement joins TRBV5-4 to TRBJ2-3; tentatively, D is TRBD1 or TRBD2 (6 bases each). V was shortened by 0 bases and J by 1 base, with 24 bases between the two germline ends. The germline V gene encodes CDR1 SGHNT and CDR2 YYREEE (reference sequence). The CDR3 loop spans 20 amino acids. CDR3 in DNA: TGTGCCAGCAGCTTGGGAAGAATAGGGGGGTCCCACTCCCGCACAGATACGCAGTATTTT. This translates into CASSLGRIGGSHSRTDTQYF.

The rearrangement links TRBV2 to TRBJ2-5, with D possibly TRBD2 on 6 matching bases. CDR1 and CDR2 from the germline V gene are SNHLY and FYNNEI. The CDR3 covers 11 residues. Trimming removed 7 bases at V and 3 bases at J, with 6 bases between. The CDR3 protein is CASTGEETQYF. For the CDR3, the DNA is TGTGCCAGCACGGGAGAAGAGACCCAGTACTTC.

The genes are TRBV3-1 (or the pseudogene TRBV3-2) and TRBJ2-6, with D tentatively TRBD1 (6 bases). The CDR3 covers 17 residues. The germline V gene encodes CDR1 LGHDT and CDR2 YNNKEL (reference sequence). Trimming pared 2 bases from V and 4 bases from J, leaving 15 bases between. CDR3 coding DNA: TGTGCCAGCAGCCAATATTACAGGGTTTCCGGGGCCAACGTCCTGACTTTC. It codes for CASSQYYRVSGANVLTF.

The chain recombines TRBV29-1 with TRBJ1-1; D is ambiguous. The germline CDR1 and CDR2 sequences are SQVTM and ANQGSEA. Trimming shortened V by 7 bases and J by 1 base, and 7 bases separated the two germline ends. This CDR3 has 11 amino acids. CDR3 residues: CSARENTEAFF. CDR3 bases: TGCAGCGCTAGGGAGAACACTGAAGCTTTCTTT.

The chain is built from TRBV5-1 and TRBJ2-7; D not certain. The germline V and J ends were trimmed by 4 bases and 0 bases, with 8 bases remaining between them. The CDR3 extends over 13 amino acids. The germline CDR1 and CDR2 sequences are SGHRS and YFSETQ. For the CDR3, the DNA is TGCGCCAGCAGCGCGACTTCCTCCTACGAGCAGTACTTC. It is translated as CASSATSSYEQYF.

V is TRBV4-2 and J is TRBJ2-6; D not certain. Trimming removed 0 bases from V and 4 bases from J, with 7 bases in between. The CDR3 loop spans 15 amino acids. Looked up from germline, CDR1 is LGHNA and CDR2 is YNFKEQ. CDR3 sequence: CASSQEGPGANVLTF. DNA of the CDR3: TGTGCCAGCAGCCAAGAAGGTCCCGGGGCCAACGTCCTGACTTTC.

The chain links TRBV27 to TRBJ2-7, with 7 bases lining up with TRBD2. Trimming cost V 3 bases and J 0 bases; bases outside gene matches: 5. Germline V gives CDR1 MNHEY, CDR2 SMNVEV (reference sequence). CDR3 length equals 15 residues. Here the CDR3 reads CASSFLADLSYEQYF. For the CDR3, the DNA is TGTGCCAGCAGTTTCCTAGCGGACCTCTCCTACGAGCAGTACTTC.

The chain recombines TRBV24-1 with TRBJ2-5; TRBD2 is a possible D gene (5 bases). Trimming took off 3 bases at V and 7 bases at J, with 11 bases between the two ends. CDR3 length: 13 amino acids. Germline V CDR1 and CDR2: KGHDR, SFDVKD. The CDR3 is CATSDGSGRTQYF. The CDR3 DNA follows: TGTGCCACCAGTGATGGGTCGGGGAGGACCCAGTACTTC.

This chain links TRBV18 with TRBJ2-7, with D perhaps TRBD2 (5 bases). The length of the CDR3 is 14 residues. V gave up 2 bases and J gave up 3 bases, with 11 bases separating them. The germline gives CDR1 KGHSH, CDR2 LQKENI. The CDR3 DNA reads TGTGCCAGCTCACCAGGGCGGGTAATCTACGAGCAGTACTTC. This sequence encodes CASSPGRVIYEQYF. The full variable domain, in which reference TRBV18 and TRBJ2-7 provide the parts outside the CDR3, is NAGVMQNPRHLVRRRGQEARLRCSPMKGHSHVYWYRQLPEEGLKFMVYLQKENIIDESGMPKERFSAEFPKEGPSILRIQQVVRGDSAAYFCASSPGRVIYEQYFGPGTRLTVT.

This sequence joins TRBV7-2 and TRBJ1-5; a weak D match, TRBD1 (5 bases). V was trimmed by 3 bases and J by 6 bases, leaving 12 bases between them. CDR3 length equals 14 residues. The V gene's germline CDR1 is SGHTA and CDR2 FQGNSA. In nucleotides, the CDR3 is TGTGCCAGCAGCTTCCAGGGACCCGGTCAGCCCCAGCATTTT. This sequence encodes CASSFQGPGQPQHF.

The V call is TRBV5-4, the J call TRBJ2-2; tentative D call: TRBD1 (5 bases). From germline, CDR1 is SGHNT and CDR2 YYREEE (reference sequence). This CDR3 is built from 14 residues. V was clipped by 1 base and J by 3 bases, with 7 bases between them. The CDR3 loop is CASSLTTDTGELFF. The CDR3 DNA is TGTGCCAGCAGCTTGACGACAGACACCGGGGAGCTGTTTTTT.